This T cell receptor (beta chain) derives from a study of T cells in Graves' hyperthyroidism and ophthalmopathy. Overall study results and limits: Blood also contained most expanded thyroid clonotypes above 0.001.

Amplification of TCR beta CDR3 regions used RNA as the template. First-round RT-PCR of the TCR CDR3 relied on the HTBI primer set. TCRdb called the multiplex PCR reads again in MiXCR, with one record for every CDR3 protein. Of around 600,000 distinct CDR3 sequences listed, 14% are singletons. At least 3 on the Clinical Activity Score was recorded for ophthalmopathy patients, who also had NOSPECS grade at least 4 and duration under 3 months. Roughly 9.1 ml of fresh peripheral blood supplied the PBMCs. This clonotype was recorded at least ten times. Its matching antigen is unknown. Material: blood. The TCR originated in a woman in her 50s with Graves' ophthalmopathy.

The CDR3 sequence is CASTVGTGELFF. CDR3 bases: TGTGCCAGCACCGTCGGGACCGGGGAGCTGTTTTTT. The rearrangement uses TRBV6-1 and TRBJ2-2, with unresolved D. V was pared by 7 bases and J by 5 bases, with 8 bases between. The length of the CDR3 is 12 residues. Germline values: CDR1 MNHNS, CDR2 SASEGT.